Listed below are T cell receptor beta chains from one sample, sequenced in a study of blood T cell repertoires in COVID-19. Data came from immunoSEQ multiplex PCR; TCRdb stores just in-frame clones and leaves some out. The repertoire holds 360,000 or so clones, with 87% as singletons. Material: PBMCs or T cells enriched from blood (not recorded which). Receptors originate from a woman aged 25 to 39 who had recovered from COVID-19. Each CDR3 is given with its conserved first and last residue. The order of the fields is D gene, V gene, clone size, J gene, CDR3 protein, CDR3 DNA. A D gene is named only where the DNA matches it firmly. Size values are once, few and many counts, or a class for expanded clones, and some rows have none.

>TRBD2|TRBV2|.|TRBJ2-1
CASRGSGSPYNEQFF
TGTGCCAGCAGAGGGAGCGGGAGTCCCTACAATGAGCAGTTCTTC
>.|TRBV6-2/TRBV6-3|once|TRBJ2-2
CASSYSGGTNTGELFF
TGTGCCAGCAGTTACTCTGGGGGGACCAACACCGGGGAGCTGTTTTTT
>TRBD2|TRBV5-1|.|TRBJ2-1
CASSILAQSNNEQFF
TGCGCCAGCAGCATACTAGCGCAGTCAAACAATGAGCAGTTCTTC
>TRBD1|TRBV9|few|TRBJ1-2
CASTRTGNYGYTF
TGTGCCAGCACCCGGACAGGGAACTATGGCTACACCTTC
>TRBD1|TRBV6-2/TRBV6-3|.|TRBJ1-2
CASSYSSGQGGNYGYTF
TGTGCCAGCAGTTACTCATCCGGACAGGGAGGTAACTATGGCTACACCTTC
>.|TRBV10-3|.|TRBJ1-3
CAIGQGNTIYF
TGTGCCATCGGCCAGGGAAACACCATATATTTT
>TRBD1|TRBV19|.|TRBJ1-2
CASSLQGGGNYGYTF
TGTGCCAGTAGCCTACAGGGGGGAGGTAACTATGGCTACACCTTC
>.|TRBV16|.|TRBJ2-4
CASSQLSGIQYF
TGTGCCAGCAGCCAATTGTCCGGCATTCAGTACTTC
>.|TRBV18|.|TRBJ2-2
CASSPEVRTGELFF
TGTGCCAGCTCACCGGAGGTACGCACCGGGGAGCTGTTTTTT
>TRBD2|TRBV28|.|TRBJ2-1
CASSVTGTRLYEQFF
TGTGCCAGCAGTGTTACCGGGACTAGACTGTATGAGCAGTTCTTC
>.|TRBV19|.|TRBJ2-1
CASSIAGLSYNEQFF
TGTGCCAGTAGTATAGCGGGACTCTCCTACAATGAGCAGTTCTTC
>.|TRBV10-3|.|TRBJ1-6
CAIGETRADNSPLHF
TGTGCCATCGGGGAGACACGCGCAGATAATTCACCCCTCCACTTT
>.|TRBV3-1/TRBV3-2|.|TRBJ2-2
CASSQAPAGTGELFF
TGTGCCAGCAGCCAAGCCCCAGCGGGCACCGGGGAGCTGTTTTTT
>.|TRBV29-1|many|TRBJ2-5
CSAGEMETQYF
TGCAGCGCCGGGGAAATGGAGACCCAGTACTTC
>.|TRBV9|.|TRBJ1-1
CASSKRGQNTEAFF
TGTGCCAGCAGCAAGCGGGGGCAAAACACTGAAGCTTTCTTT
>.|TRBV28|.|TRBJ2-3
CASSPPGLEGDTQYF
TGTGCCAGCAGCCCGCCCGGCTTAGAGGGAGATACGCAGTATTTT
>.|TRBV15|.|TRBJ2-2
CATRPEARTGELFF
TGTGCCACCAGACCGGAGGCGAGGACCGGGGAGCTGTTTTTT
>TRBD2|TRBV5-1|.|TRBJ2-1
CASSQGAGVGDEQFF
TGCGCCAGCAGCCAGGGCGCGGGAGTCGGTGATGAGCAGTTCTTC
>.|TRBV7-5|.|TRBJ1-3
CARSPRTGPLSGNTIYF
TGTGCCAGAAGCCCCCGGACAGGGCCGCTCTCTGGAAACACCATATATTTT
>.|TRBV19|.|TRBJ1-1
CASSIWGDTEAFF
TGTGCCAGTAGTATCTGGGGGGACACTGAAGCTTTCTTT
>TRBD1|TRBV4-2|.|TRBJ1-2
CASSQEGGQANGYTF
TGTGCCAGCAGCCAAGAAGGGGGACAGGCTAATGGCTACACCTTC
>.|TRBV4-1|once|TRBJ1-4
CASSQLFRVLNEKLFF
TGCGCCAGCAGCCAGCTCTTCAGGGTCCTTAATGAAAAACTGTTTTTT
>.|TRBV21-1|.|TRBJ2-5
CASSKGQGQETQYF
TGTGCCAGCAGCAAGGGACAGGGCCAAGAGACCCAGTACTTC
>.|TRBV24-1|.|TRBJ2-3
CATSETGGPDTQYF
TGTGCCACCAGTGAAACGGGGGGCCCCGATACGCAGTATTTT
>TRBD1|TRBV9|.|TRBJ2-1
CASSVVSLRTGVYNEQFF
TGTGCCAGCAGCGTAGTGTCGTTGCGGACAGGGGTCTACAATGAGCAGTTCTTC
>TRBD1|TRBV12-3/TRBV12-4|.|TRBJ1-2
CASRYRGPYGYTF
TGTGCCAGCAGGTACAGGGGGCCCTATGGCTACACCTTC
>TRBD2|TRBV28|.|TRBJ2-7
CASSFRAGGPGEQYF
TGTGCCAGCAGTTTCCGAGCGGGAGGGCCTGGCGAGCAGTACTTC